By proportion, the clone carrying this T cell receptor (beta chain) is medium-sized. The antigen is undetermined. The entry originates in a study of early T cells in non-severe SARS-CoV-2 infection. General study points: Private and CD4 specificities were missed by VDJdb matching, skewed to anti-spike CD8.

CDR3 length equals 13 residues. V was clipped by 2 bases and J by 4 bases, with 7 bases between them. The germline V gene encodes CDR1 SGHVS and CDR2 FNYEAQ. TCRdb fed the 5' RACE reads into MiXCR, producing one record per CDR3 protein. Of 75,000 to 80,000 distinct CDR3 sequences in the sample, around a sixth were seen once. The receptor was isolated from an adult who was a healthcare worker with PCR-confirmed SARS-CoV-2 infection or an uninfected control (not recorded which). The V call is TRBV7-6, the J call TRBJ2-3; D remains ambiguous. Sequenced: whole blood. The CDR3 loop reads CASSLTRPDTQYF. CDR3 in DNA: TGTGCCAGCAGCTTAACCCGTCCAGATACGCAGTATTTT.